Ten or more counts support the clone carrying this T cell receptor (beta chain). This specimen belongs to a study of early T cells in non-severe SARS-CoV-2 infection. Overall study context: Bulk RNA taken from unsorted whole blood was sequenced, leaving chains unpaired.

The library protocol tagged individual cDNA molecules with unique molecular identifiers. One entry per CDR3 protein results from TCRdb running MiXCR on the 5' RACE reads. The data show roughly 28,000 distinct CDR3 sequences, about 4% seen once. Germline V CDR1 and CDR2: MNHEY, SVGAGI. The CDR3 is made up of 15 amino acids. J gave up 6 bases and V 6 bases, and 10 bases lay outside the gene matches. Specimen: whole blood. V and J are TRBV6-5 and TRBJ2-2; 7 bases match TRBD2. This clonotype originated in an adult who was a healthcare worker with PCR-confirmed SARS-CoV-2 infection or an uninfected control (not recorded which). The CDR3, as DNA: TGTGCCAGCAGGGGGGGGGTACACCCAGCCGGGGAGCTGTTTTTT. It specifies CASRGGVHPAGELFF.